This TCR beta chain was documented in a study of circulating and synovial CD4+ cells in juvenile arthritis. Libraries were prepared by immunoSEQ multiplex PCR; TCRdb keeps only in-frame clonotypes and omits some of them. The profile covers about 33,000 clones, with 90% to 95% appearing a single time and around 0.17% taken by the ten largest. Sequencing was carried out using CD4+ T cells from blood. The receptor was derived from a human donor with juvenile idiopathic arthritis.

The CDR3 is CASSLTGLSGNTIYF. The CDR3 nucleotides are TGTGCCAGCTCACTGACAGGGCTCTCTGGAAACACCATATATTTT. The chain combines TRBV18 with TRBJ1-3; 7 bases map to TRBD1. The CDR3 is made up of 15 amino acids. Per the germline V gene, CDR1 is KGHSH and CDR2 is LQKENI. Germline trimming cut 4 bases from V and 0 bases from J; bases unmatched to any gene: 3.